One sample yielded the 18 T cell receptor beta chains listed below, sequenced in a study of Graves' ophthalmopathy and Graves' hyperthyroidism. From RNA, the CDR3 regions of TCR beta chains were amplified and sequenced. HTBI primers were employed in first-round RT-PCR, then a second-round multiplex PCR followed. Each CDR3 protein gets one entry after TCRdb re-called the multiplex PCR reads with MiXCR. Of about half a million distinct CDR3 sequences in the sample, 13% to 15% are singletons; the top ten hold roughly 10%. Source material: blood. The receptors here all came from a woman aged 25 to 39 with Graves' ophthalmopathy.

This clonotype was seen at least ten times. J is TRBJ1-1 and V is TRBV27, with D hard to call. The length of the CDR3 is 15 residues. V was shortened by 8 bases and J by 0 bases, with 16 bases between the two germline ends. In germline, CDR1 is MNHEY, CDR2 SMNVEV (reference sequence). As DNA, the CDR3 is TGTGCCAGCGCTAGTTCCCCTTTCCTGAACACTGAAGCTTTCTTT. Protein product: CASASSPFLNTEAFF.

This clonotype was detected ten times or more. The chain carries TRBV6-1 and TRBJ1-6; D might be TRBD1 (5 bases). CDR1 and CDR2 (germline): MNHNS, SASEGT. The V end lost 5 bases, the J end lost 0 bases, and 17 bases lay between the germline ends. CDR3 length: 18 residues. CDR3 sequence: CASSQGLHVSSYNSPLHF. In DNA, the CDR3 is TGTGCCAGCAGTCAGGGACTTCATGTCAGCTCCTATAATTCACCCCTCCACTTT.

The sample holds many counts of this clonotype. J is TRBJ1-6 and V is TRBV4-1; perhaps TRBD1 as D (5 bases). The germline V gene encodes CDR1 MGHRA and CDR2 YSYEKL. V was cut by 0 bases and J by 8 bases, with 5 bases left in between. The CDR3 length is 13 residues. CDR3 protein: CASSQDRDSPLHF. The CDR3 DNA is TGCGCCAGCAGCCAAGACAGGGATTCACCCCTCCACTTT.

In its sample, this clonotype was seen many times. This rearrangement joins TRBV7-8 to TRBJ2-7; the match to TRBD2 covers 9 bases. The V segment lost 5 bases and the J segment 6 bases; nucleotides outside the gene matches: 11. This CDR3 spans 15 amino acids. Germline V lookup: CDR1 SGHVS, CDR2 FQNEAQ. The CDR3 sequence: CASSPLPRGGAEQYF. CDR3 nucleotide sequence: TGTGCCAGCAGCCCCCTCCCGCGGGGGGGCGCCGAGCAGTACTTC.

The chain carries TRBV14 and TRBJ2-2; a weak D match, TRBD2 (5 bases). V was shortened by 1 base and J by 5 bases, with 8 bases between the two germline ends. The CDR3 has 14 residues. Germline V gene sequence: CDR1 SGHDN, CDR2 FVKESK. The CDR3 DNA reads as TGTGCCAGCAGCCAAGGACTATGGACCGGGGAGCTGTTTTTT. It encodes CASSQGLWTGELFF.

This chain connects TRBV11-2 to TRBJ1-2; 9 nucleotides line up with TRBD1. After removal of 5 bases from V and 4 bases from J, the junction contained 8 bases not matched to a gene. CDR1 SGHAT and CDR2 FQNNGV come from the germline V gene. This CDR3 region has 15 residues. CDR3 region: CASSPAGQGTYGYTF. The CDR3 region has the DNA TGTGCCAGCAGCCCAGCGGGACAGGGTACCTATGGCTACACCTTC. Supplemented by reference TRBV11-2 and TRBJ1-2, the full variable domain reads EAGVAQSPRYKIIEKRQSVAFWCNPISGHATLYWYQQILGQGPKLLIQFQNNGVVDDSQLPKDRFSAERLKGVDSTLKIQPAKLEDSAVYLCASSPAGQGTYGYTFGSGTRLTVV.

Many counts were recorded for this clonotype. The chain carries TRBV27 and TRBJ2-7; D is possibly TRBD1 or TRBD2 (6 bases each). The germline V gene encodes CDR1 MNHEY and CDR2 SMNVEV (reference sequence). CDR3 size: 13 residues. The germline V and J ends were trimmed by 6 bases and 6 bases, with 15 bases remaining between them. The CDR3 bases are TGTGCCAGCAGCCCCGATAAGGGGGGCGAGCAGTACTTC. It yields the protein CASSPDKGGEQYF.

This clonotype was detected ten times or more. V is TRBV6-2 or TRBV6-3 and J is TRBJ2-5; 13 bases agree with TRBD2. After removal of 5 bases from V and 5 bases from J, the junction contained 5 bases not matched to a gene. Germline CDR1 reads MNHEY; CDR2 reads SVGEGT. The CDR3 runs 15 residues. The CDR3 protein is CASSPGLAGRETQYF. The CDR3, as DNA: TGTGCCAGCAGTCCGGGACTAGCGGGGCGCGAGACCCAGTACTTC.

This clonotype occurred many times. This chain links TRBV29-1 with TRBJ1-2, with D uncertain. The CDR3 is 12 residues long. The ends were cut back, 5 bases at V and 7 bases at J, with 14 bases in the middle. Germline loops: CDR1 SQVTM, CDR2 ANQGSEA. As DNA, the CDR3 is TGCAGCGTTCCACTGGGAGCTGGTGGCTACACCTTC. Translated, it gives CSVPLGAGGYTF.

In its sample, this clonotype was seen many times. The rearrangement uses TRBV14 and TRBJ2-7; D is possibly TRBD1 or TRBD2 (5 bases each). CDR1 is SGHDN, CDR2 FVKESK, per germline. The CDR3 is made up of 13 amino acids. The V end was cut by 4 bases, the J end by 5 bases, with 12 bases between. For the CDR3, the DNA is TGTGCCAGCAGCCCCCATATGGGGGACGAGCAGTACTTC. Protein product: CASSPHMGDEQYF.

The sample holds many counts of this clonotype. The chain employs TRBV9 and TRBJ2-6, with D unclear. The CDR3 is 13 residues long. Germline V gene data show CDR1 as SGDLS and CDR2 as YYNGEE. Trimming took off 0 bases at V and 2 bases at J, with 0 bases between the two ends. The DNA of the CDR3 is TGTGCCAGCAGCGTAGCTGGGGCCAACGTCCTGACTTTC. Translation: CASSVAGANVLTF. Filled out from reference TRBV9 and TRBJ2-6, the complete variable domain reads DSGVTQTPKHLITATGQRVTLRCSPRSGDLSVYWYQQSLDQGLQFLIQYYNGEERAKGNILERFSAQQFPDLHSELNLSSLELGDSALYFCASSVAGANVLTFGAGSRLTVL.

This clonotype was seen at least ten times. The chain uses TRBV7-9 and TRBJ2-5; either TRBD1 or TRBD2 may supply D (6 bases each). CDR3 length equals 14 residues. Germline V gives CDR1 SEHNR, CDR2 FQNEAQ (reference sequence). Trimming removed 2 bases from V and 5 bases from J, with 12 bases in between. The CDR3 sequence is CASSLLGGEETQYF. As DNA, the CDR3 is TGTGCCAGCAGCTTACTGGGGGGCGAGGAGACCCAGTACTTC.

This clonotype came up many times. CDR3 sequence (DNA): TGTGCCAGCAGTTACTACCAAACCTACGAGCAGTACTTC. It is translated as CASSYYQTYEQYF. This rearrangement joins TRBV6-2 or TRBV6-3 to TRBJ2-7; no clear D gene. With 1 base removed from V and 2 bases from J, the gap between germline ends came to 6 bases. The CDR3 spans 13 residues. Germline values: CDR1 MNHEY, CDR2 SVGEGT.

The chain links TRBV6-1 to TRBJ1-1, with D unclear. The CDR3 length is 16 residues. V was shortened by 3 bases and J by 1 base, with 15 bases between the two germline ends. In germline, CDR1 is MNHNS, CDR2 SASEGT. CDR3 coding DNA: TGTGCCAGCAGTGAGCAATTAGGTGGCACGAACACTGAAGCTTTCTTT. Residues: CASSEQLGGTNTEAFF.

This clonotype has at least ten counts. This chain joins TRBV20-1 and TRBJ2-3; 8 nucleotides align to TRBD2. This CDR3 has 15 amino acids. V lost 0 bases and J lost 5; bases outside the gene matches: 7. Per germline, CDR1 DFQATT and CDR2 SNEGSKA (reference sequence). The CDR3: CSARDLAGTVDTQYF. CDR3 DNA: TGCAGTGCTAGAGATCTAGCGGGTACGGTAGATACGCAGTATTTT.

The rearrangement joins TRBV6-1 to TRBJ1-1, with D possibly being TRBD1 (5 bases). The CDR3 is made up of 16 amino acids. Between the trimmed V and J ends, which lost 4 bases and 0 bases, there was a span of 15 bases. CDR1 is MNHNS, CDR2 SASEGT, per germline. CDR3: CASSGSTGWVNTEAFF. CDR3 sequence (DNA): TGTGCCAGCAGTGGAAGCACAGGATGGGTGAACACTGAAGCTTTCTTT.

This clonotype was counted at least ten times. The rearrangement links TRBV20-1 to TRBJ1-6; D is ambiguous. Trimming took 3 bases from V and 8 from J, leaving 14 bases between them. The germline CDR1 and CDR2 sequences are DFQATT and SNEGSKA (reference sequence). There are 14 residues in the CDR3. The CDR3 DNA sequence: TGCAGTGCTAGTGGAGGGTATAAGGATTCACCCCTCCACTTT. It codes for CSASGGYKDSPLHF.

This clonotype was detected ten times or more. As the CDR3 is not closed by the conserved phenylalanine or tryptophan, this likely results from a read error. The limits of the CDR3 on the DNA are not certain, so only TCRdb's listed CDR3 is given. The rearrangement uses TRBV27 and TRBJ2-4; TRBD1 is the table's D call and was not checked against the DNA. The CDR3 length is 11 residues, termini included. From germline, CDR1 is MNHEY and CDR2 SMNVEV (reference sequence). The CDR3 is CASSLSRGVGL.